This paragraph reports one T cell receptor beta chain. Its antigen is not identified. Gene names are mouse gene names. The read ends 1 residue early relative to the CDR3; the germline J gene fills the gap. This specimen comes from a study of tissue T cells after allogeneic stem cell transplantation. Broader study findings: Some tissue clones might be persisting host cells; their alloreactivity or antigen specificity was not determined. Sampling depth was limited, and the cohort was small and clinically varied.

TCRdb's table, derived via immunoSEQ multiplex PCR, lists solely in-frame clones and lacks some. The sample includes around 50,000 clones, around 70% of them seen just once. Trimming took 7 bases from V and 2 from J; bases not matched to a gene: 2. CDR3 length: 14 residues. From germline, CDR1 is LGHNA and CDR2 YSYQKL. The TCR was taken from a pool of C57BL/6 mice in good health. Sequencing was carried out using sorted cells pooled from one or two spleens. This chain uses TRBV2 with TRBJ2-1; 10 nucleotides align to TRBD2. The CDR3 loop is CASNWGGDYAEQFF. CDR3 DNA (partial): TGTGCCAGCAACTGGGGGGGGGACTATGCTGAGCAGTTC.